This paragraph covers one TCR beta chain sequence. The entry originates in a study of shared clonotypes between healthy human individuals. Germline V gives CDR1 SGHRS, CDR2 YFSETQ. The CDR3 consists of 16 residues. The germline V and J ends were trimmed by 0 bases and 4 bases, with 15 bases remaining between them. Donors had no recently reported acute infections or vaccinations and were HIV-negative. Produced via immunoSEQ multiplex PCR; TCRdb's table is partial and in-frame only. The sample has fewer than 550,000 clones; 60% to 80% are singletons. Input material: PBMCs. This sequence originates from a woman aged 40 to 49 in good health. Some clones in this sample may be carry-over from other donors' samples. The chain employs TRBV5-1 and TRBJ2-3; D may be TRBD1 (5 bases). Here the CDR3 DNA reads TGCGCCAGCAGCTTGGGTGTGTGGGAAGGGGCAGATACGCAGTATTTT. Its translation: CASSLGVWEGADTQYF.